This TCR beta chain was captured in a study of blood T cell repertoires in COVID-19. As for the study in general: Sites across the United States, Italy and Spain contributed samples from acute and convalescent COVID-19. The analysed material was cDNA or gDNA that came from T cells, B-cell-depleted T cells, or PBMCs.

V was clipped by 4 bases and J by 3 bases, with 15 bases between them. This CDR3 spans 16 amino acids. Per the germline V gene, CDR1 is KGHSH and CDR2 is LQKENI. Authors' data handling: Scientists estimated how many nucleated cells there were by amplifying reference gene primers. The method was immunoSEQ multiplex PCR; TCRdb's version includes in-frame clones alone and lacks a portion of them. V and J calls and clone size are as listed in that table; D and trimming were resolved from the DNA. The sample has roughly 70,000 clones, 70% to 80% seen once. The chain joins TRBV18 to TRBJ2-2; maybe TRBD2 (5 bases). The source of this sequence is a human donor in a cohort sampled during active COVID-19. The sequenced material came from peripheral blood. CDR3 sequence (DNA): TGTGCCAGCTCACTACTCTCACGGGGTGACACCGGGGAGCTGTTTTTT. Its protein is CASSLLSRGDTGELFF.